This TCR beta chain was recovered during a study of early T cells in non-severe SARS-CoV-2 infection. The wider study: Whole-blood bulk RNA, unsorted, was sequenced, and chains were unpaired.

The CDR3 totals 11 residues. V lost 4 bases, J lost 6 bases, and 7 bases lay in between. Per germline, CDR1 LGHDT and CDR2 YNNKEL (reference sequence). The study's findings and limits: VDJdb matches were skewed toward anti-spike CD8 T cell responses.

Comment on this clonotype: What it binds is unknown.

Individual cDNA molecules received unique molecular identifiers during library preparation. MiXCR was run by TCRdb on the 5' RACE reads, yielding one entry per CDR3 protein. The table has around 64,000 distinct CDR3 sequences, approximately 10% seen once; the top ten hold roughly 6.1%. The chain uses TRBV3-1 and TRBJ2-7; unclear D gene. This clonotype was obtained from an adult who was a healthcare worker with PCR-confirmed SARS-CoV-2 infection or an uninfected control (not recorded which). Material: whole blood. Here the CDR3 DNA reads TGTGCCAGCAGCCGAATATCCGAGCAGTACTTC. It translates to CASSRISEQYF.